This T cell receptor beta chain appears in the sequencing data of a study of blood T cell repertoires in COVID-19. Study-level background: The cDNA or gDNA used as material had been derived from T cells, B-cell-depleted T cells, or PBMCs.

In the original analysis: Amplified reference gene primers provided the basis for estimating nucleated cell counts. Libraries were prepared by immunoSEQ multiplex PCR; TCRdb keeps only in-frame clonotypes and omits some of them. V, J and clone size were drawn from that table, and D and trimming were deduced from the DNA. The sample has 150,000 or so clones; more than 70% are singletons. Germline CDR1 is SGHVS and CDR2 is FQNEAQ. This CDR3 comprises 12 residues. The receptor comes from a man between 18 and 29 years old with active or convalescent COVID-19. V usage is TRBV7-8 and J usage is TRBJ2-7, with 7 bases fitting TRBD1. The sequenced sample was peripheral blood. CDR3 in amino acids: CGSDRMLYEQYF. For the CDR3, the DNA is TGTGGCTCGGACAGGATGCTCTACGAGCAGTACTTC.